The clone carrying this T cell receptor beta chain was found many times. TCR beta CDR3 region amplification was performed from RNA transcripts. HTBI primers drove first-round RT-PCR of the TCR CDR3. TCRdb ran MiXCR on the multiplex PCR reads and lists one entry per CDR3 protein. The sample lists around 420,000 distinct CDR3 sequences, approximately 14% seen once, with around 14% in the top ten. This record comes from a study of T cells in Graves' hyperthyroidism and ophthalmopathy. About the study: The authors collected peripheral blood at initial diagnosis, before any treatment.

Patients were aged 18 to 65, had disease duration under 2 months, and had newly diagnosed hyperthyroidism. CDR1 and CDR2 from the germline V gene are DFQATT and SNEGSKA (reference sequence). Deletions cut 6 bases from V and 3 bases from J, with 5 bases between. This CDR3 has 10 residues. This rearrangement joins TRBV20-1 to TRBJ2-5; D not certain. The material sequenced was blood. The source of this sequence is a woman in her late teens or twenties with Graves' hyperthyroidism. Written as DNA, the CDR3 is TGCAGTGCGATCAAAGAGACCCAGTACTTC. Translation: CSAIKETQYF.